Below are 20 T cell receptor beta chains sequenced from a single sample in a study of beta chain features in type 1 diabetes. The antigens of these receptors remain unknown. Findings and caveats of the study: Patients with Type 1 diabetes showed moderately but significantly shorter TCRB CDR3s in all four CD4+ subsets.

All of the isolated RNA was reverse transcribed, so expressed TCRB transcripts were sequenced. Sequenced by immunoSEQ multiplex PCR; TCRdb stores in-frame clones only, minus some. The top ten hold nearly 0.015% of the sample, which has 300,000 to 400,000 clones, 13% seen once. Source material: naive CD4+ T cells from blood. All receptors come from a woman under 30 with type 1 diabetes.

This clone came up a few times. The chain uses TRBV18 and TRBJ1-3; D may be TRBD1 (5 bases). This CDR3 contains 16 residues. Trimming shortened V by 1 base and J by 0 bases, and 10 bases separated the two germline ends. Germline V lookup: CDR1 KGHSH, CDR2 LQKENI. CDR3 region: CASSPQGISSGNTIYF. CDR3 coding DNA: TGTGCCAGCTCACCACAGGGGATTAGCTCTGGAAACACCATATATTTT.

The chain couples TRBV7-8 to TRBJ1-4; tentatively, D is TRBD1 (6 bases). This CDR3 is 15 amino acids long. Per the germline V gene, CDR1 is SGHVS and CDR2 is FQNEAQ. The V end lost 4 bases, the J end lost 4 bases, and 13 bases lay between the germline ends. CDR3 residues: CASSSRTDLNEKLFF. CDR3 sequence (DNA): TGTGCCAGCAGCTCCCGGACAGACCTTAATGAAAAACTGTTTTTT.

The table lists this clone with a few counts. The chain combines TRBV9 with TRBJ2-3; 10 bases map to TRBD2. The CDR3 length is 15 residues. CDR1 and CDR2 (germline): SGDLS, YYNGEE. After removal of 4 bases from V and 3 bases from J, the junction contained 5 bases not matched to a gene. This CDR3 reads CASSPGLASTDTQYF. As DNA, the CDR3 is TGTGCCAGCAGCCCGGGACTAGCGAGTACAGATACGCAGTATTTT.

The CDR3 nucleotides read TGTGCCAGCAGCTTATCAGTGTCGGGGGTCAATGAGCAGTTCTTC. Its translation is CASSLSVSGVNEQFF. This sequence joins TRBV7-7 and TRBJ2-1; D is possibly TRBD2 (6 bases). CDR3 length: 15 residues. Germline V gives CDR1 SSHAT, CDR2 FNYEAQ (reference sequence). V gave up 2 bases and J gave up 6 bases, with 14 bases separating them.

V gene TRBV27 combines with J gene TRBJ2-1; D gene uncertain. V lost 3 bases, J lost 10 bases, and 7 bases lay in between. CDR1 is MNHEY and CDR2 is SMNVEV in the germline V gene (reference sequence). CDR3 length equals 11 residues. This chain's CDR3 is CASSFAGEQFF. DNA for the CDR3: TGTGCCAGCAGTTTTGCTGGCGAGCAGTTCTTC.

The chain links TRBV27 to TRBJ2-7, with TRBD1 identical over 7 bases. CDR1 and CDR2 from the germline V gene are MNHEY and SMNVEV (reference sequence). Losses at the gene ends were 5 bases for V and 3 bases for J; bases not matched to a gene: 4. There are 13 residues in the CDR3. CDR3 region: CASSSTGDYEQYF. DNA for the CDR3: TGTGCCAGCAGTAGTACAGGGGACTACGAGCAGTACTTC.

The table lists this clone with a few counts. The CDR3 DNA reads as TGTGCCAGCTCACCTCCAAGCTCGGATACGCAGTATTTT. This translates into CASSPPSSDTQYF. The chain carries TRBV18 and TRBJ2-3; no firm D call. V lost 3 bases and J lost 6, with 10 bases in between. The CDR3 covers 13 residues. Germline V gene sequence: CDR1 KGHSH, CDR2 LQKENI.

The chain combines TRBV7-9 with TRBJ2-5; tentatively, D is TRBD1 (6 bases). Germline lookup yields CDR1 SEHNR and CDR2 FQNEAQ (reference sequence). The V gene lost 3 bases and the J gene lost 2 bases, with 10 bases spanning the gap. The length of the CDR3 is 14 residues. The CDR3 is CASSLTGPQETQYF. The CDR3, as DNA: TGTGCCAGCAGCTTGACAGGACCACAAGAGACCCAGTACTTC.

This clone occurred a few times. The V call is TRBV7-2, the J call TRBJ2-1; TRBD1 matches at 7 bases. CDR3 size: 14 residues. Germline trimming cut 5 bases from V and 4 bases from J; bases unmatched to any gene: 5. The germline gives CDR1 SGHTA, CDR2 FQGNSA. The CDR3 region is CASSPGQQYNEQFF. CDR3 sequence (DNA): TGTGCCAGCAGCCCGGGACAGCAGTACAATGAGCAGTTCTTC.

This clone was seen only a few times. This chain uses TRBV18 with TRBJ2-5, with TRBD2 matching 9 bases. This CDR3 region has 15 residues. Germline lookup yields CDR1 KGHSH and CDR2 LQKENI. V gave up 0 bases and J gave up 4 bases; unmatched junction bases: 3. This CDR3 is CASSPPGLARETQYF. DNA for the CDR3: TGTGCCAGCTCACCACCGGGACTAGCTAGAGAGACCCAGTACTTC. Together with reference TRBV18 and TRBJ2-5, the CDR3 gives the full variable domain: NAGVMQNPRHLVRRRGQEARLRCSPMKGHSHVYWYRQLPEEGLKFMVYLQKENIIDESGMPKERFSAEFPKEGPSILRIQQVVRGDSAAYFCASSPPGLARETQYFGPGTRLLVL.

A few counts support this clone. V and J are TRBV30 and TRBJ1-1, with TRBD1 matching 9 bases. This CDR3 is built from 13 residues. The ends lost 5 bases at V and 5 bases at J; junction bases unmatched: 6. Germline-derived CDR1 and CDR2 are GTSNPN and SVGIG (reference sequence). This CDR3 is CAWAGTGTTEAFF. In nucleotides, the CDR3 is TGTGCCTGGGCCGGGACAGGGACGACTGAAGCTTTCTTT. The variable domain in full, with the rest retrieved from reference TRBV30 and TRBJ1-1, is SQTIHQWPATLVQPVGSPLSLECTVEGTSNPNLYWYRQAAGRGLQLLFYSVGIGQISSEVPQNLSASRPQDRQFILSSKKLLLSDSGFYLCAWAGTGTTEAFFGQGTRLTVV.

This clone was counted a few times. This chain joins TRBV18 and TRBJ2-7; the D gene is possibly TRBD2 (6 bases). The length of the CDR3 is 13 residues. Between the trimmed V and J ends, which lost 6 bases and 7 bases, there was a span of 16 bases. CDR1 and CDR2 (germline): KGHSH, LQKENI. The CDR3 region has the DNA TGTGCCAGCTCGCCGGGACTGATTGAAGAGCAGTACGTC. Protein: CASSPGLIEEQYV.

There are a few counts of this clone. The chain couples TRBV6-5 to TRBJ2-5; 9 nucleotides match TRBD2. Germline CDR1 reads MNHEY; CDR2 reads SVGAGI. V was clipped by 4 bases and J by 5 bases; unmatched bases: 5. The CDR3 runs 14 residues. CDR3: CASSSAGGWETQYF. CDR3 coding DNA: TGTGCCAGCAGTTCAGCGGGAGGATGGGAGACCCAGTACTTC.

In its sample, this clone was seen a few times. The chain has TRBV10-3 and TRBJ2-3; 9 bases line up with TRBD2. The CDR3 extends over 17 amino acids. Germline-derived CDR1 and CDR2 are ENHRY and SYGVKD. V was pared by 4 bases and J by 0 bases, with 8 bases of the junction left unmatched. The CDR3 loop is CAISGTGLAQSTDTQYF. CDR3 sequence (DNA): TGTGCCATCAGTGGTACAGGACTAGCGCAAAGCACAGATACGCAGTATTTT.

The chain carries TRBV14 and TRBJ2-1; 8 nucleotides align to TRBD2. CDR1 is SGHDN and CDR2 is FVKESK in the germline V gene. CDR3 length equals 17 residues. V was pared by 4 bases and J by 4 bases, with 12 bases of the junction left unmatched. The CDR3 DNA follows: TGTGCCAGCAGCCCGCGTTTTCTAGCGGGCTCTTACAATGAGCAGTTCTTC. This translates into CASSPRFLAGSYNEQFF.

With respect to this clone: This specimen includes other DNA sequences encoding the same CDR3. J is TRBJ1-5 and V is TRBV30; no definite D call. The V end lost 2 bases, the J end lost 5 bases, and 10 bases lay between the germline ends. The CDR3 loop spans 13 amino acids. CDR1 and CDR2 from the germline V gene are GTSNPN and SVGIG (reference sequence). CDR3 protein: CAWSTQEDQPQHF. The CDR3 DNA sequence: TGTGCCTGGAGTACGCAGGAAGATCAGCCCCAGCATTTT. The variable domain in full, with the rest retrieved from reference TRBV30 and TRBJ1-5, is SQTIHQWPATLVQPVGSPLSLECTVEGTSNPNLYWYRQAAGRGLQLLFYSVGIGQISSEVPQNLSASRPQDRQFILSSKKLLLSDSGFYLCAWSTQEDQPQHFGDGTRLSIL.

This clone was recorded a few times. The rearrangement links TRBV30 to TRBJ1-1; 7 bases match TRBD1. The CDR3 totals 12 residues. Per the germline V gene, CDR1 is GTSNPN and CDR2 is SVGIG (reference sequence). V lost 7 bases, J lost 10 bases, and 12 bases stayed unmatched. This chain's CDR3 is CALSRTGAIAFF. In DNA, the CDR3 is TGTGCCTTGTCCAGAACAGGGGCGATAGCTTTCTTT.

The CDR3 coding sequence is TGTGCCAGTAGTTGGGGACAGGTGAACACTGAAGCTTTCTTT. Its translation is CASSWGQVNTEAFF. The chain is built from TRBV19 and TRBJ1-1; 8 bases are shared with TRBD1. Germline V lookup: CDR1 LNHDA, CDR2 SQIVND (reference sequence). This CDR3 comprises 14 residues. Trimming at V came to 5 bases and at J to 0 bases, leaving 2 bases not matched to a gene.

This clone was seen just once. The gene calls are TRBV11-2 and TRBJ2-1, with TRBD2 identical over 9 bases. Germline values: CDR1 SGHAT, CDR2 FQNNGV. The ends lost 2 bases at V and 4 bases at J; junction bases unmatched: 3. The CDR3 extends over 15 amino acids. CDR3 sequence: CASSLRGRVYNEQFF. The CDR3 DNA reads TGTGCCAGCAGCTTACGCGGGAGGGTGTACAATGAGCAGTTCTTC. The complete variable domain, with remaining parts taken from reference TRBV11-2 and TRBJ2-1, reads EAGVAQSPRYKIIEKRQSVAFWCNPISGHATLYWYQQILGQGPKLLIQFQNNGVVDDSQLPKDRFSAERLKGVDSTLKIQPAKLEDSAVYLCASSLRGRVYNEQFFGPGTRLTVL.

The CDR3 DNA reads TGCAGCGTTAGAGAAAGGGGTCCAATGAACACCGGGGAGCTGTTTTTT. It yields the protein CSVRERGPMNTGELFF. V usage is TRBV29-1 and J usage is TRBJ2-2; weak D call: TRBD1 (5 bases). This CDR3 comprises 16 residues. CDR1 SQVTM and CDR2 ANQGSEA come from the germline V gene. Trimming left V 5 bases short and J 1 base short, with 17 bases between.